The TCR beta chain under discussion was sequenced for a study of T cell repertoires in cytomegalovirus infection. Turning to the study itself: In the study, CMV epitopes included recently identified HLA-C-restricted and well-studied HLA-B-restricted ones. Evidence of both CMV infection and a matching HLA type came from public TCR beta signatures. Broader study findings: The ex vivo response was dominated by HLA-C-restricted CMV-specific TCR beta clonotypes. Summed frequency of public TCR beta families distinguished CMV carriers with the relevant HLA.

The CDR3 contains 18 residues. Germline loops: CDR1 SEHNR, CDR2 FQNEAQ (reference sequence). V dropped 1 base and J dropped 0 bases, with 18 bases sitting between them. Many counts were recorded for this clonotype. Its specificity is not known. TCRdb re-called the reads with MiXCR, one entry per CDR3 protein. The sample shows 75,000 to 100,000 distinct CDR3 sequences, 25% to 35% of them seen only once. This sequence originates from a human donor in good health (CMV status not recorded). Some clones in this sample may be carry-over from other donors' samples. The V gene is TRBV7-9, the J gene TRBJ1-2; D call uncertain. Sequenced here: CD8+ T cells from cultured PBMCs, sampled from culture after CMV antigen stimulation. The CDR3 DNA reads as TGTGCCAGCAGCTTAGAATTGCGGCAGACCATCACTAACTATGGCTACACCTTC. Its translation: CASSLELRQTITNYGYTF.